This entry features one TCR beta chain sequence. Its antigen is not identified. V shed 3 bases and J shed 0 bases, with 11 bases lying between them. This CDR3 is built from 15 residues. CDR1 is SGHRS, CDR2 YFSETQ, per germline. The record originates from a study of Tregs in tolerant kidney transplant recipients. Overall study results and limits: Biological reproducibility was not directly addressed, but technical replication error appeared minimal.

Generated by immunoSEQ multiplex PCR, the TCRdb table keeps only in-frame clones and is missing some. In the table there are roughly 69,000 clones, more than 95% of which are singletons. This specimen consisted of Tregs from blood, obtained before the transplant. The chain is built from TRBV5-1 and TRBJ2-3; D is ambiguous. This TCR was sampled from a human donor who received a combined kidney and bone marrow transplant. The CDR3 coding sequence is TGCGCCAGCAGCTCGGTGATCACTAGCACAGATACGCAGTATTTT. It translates to CASSSVITSTDTQYF.